Listed below are T cell receptor beta chains from one sample, sequenced in a study of STAT5B mutations in CD4+ large granular lymphocyte leukemia. Libraries were prepared by immunoSEQ multiplex PCR; TCRdb keeps only in-frame clonotypes and omits some of them. The sample lists approximately 33,000 clones, less than 70% seen once, with about 3% in the top ten. Material for sequencing was CD4+ T cells from blood buffy coats. The receptors were sampled from a human donor in good health. The conserved cysteine and the conserved F or W are not part of the CDR3 here.

v_call	j_call	cdr3_aa
TRBV7-6	TRBJ2-7	ASSDSWGEQY
TRBV5-6	TRBJ1-1	ASSPQRVHTEAF
TRBV5-1	TRBJ1-4	ASSPPGREGKLF
TRBV28	TRBJ1-6	ASSLHGTGVGSPLH
TRBV30	TRBJ1-1	AWRGGEAF
TRBV5-6	TRBJ2-7	ASSHLTGVGEQY
TRBV18	TRBJ1-6	ASSRDKVNSPLH
TRBV7-2	TRBJ1-3	ASSFGRSSGNTIY
TRBV13	TRBJ2-5	ASSIQKETQY
TRBV20-1	TRBJ2-7	SARAAYEQY
TRBV4-1	TRBJ1-3	ASSQDYKRYSGNTIY
TRBV6-5	TRBJ2-7	ASTPGVGDEQY
TRBV4-1	TRBJ1-1	ASSRVPMNTEAF
TRBV4-1	TRBJ2-2	ASSQPGGARPGELF
TRBV7-3	TRBJ2-2	ASSLQGVTGELF
TRBV2	TRBJ1-5	ASSDQTKRTYSNQPQH
TRBV7-2	TRBJ2-7	ASSLGRDMSSYEQY
TRBV19	TRBJ2-1	ASQSRRQGYNEQF
TRBV7-8	TRBJ2-2	ASSRLSGGNTGELF
TRBV7-2	TRBJ1-4	ASSLEIYTALNEKLF
TRBV7-2	TRBJ1-5	ASSLGDSRNQPQH
TRBV6-6	TRBJ2-1	ASRLAVGEQF
TRBV6-1	TRBJ1-4	ASSRGALEKLF
TRBV28	TRBJ1-3	ASSFPQGHSGNTIY
TRBV21-1	TRBJ1-1	ASSTGGGQVTEAF
TRBV6-5	TRBJ2-7	ASSQTRSHEQY
TRBV7-9	TRBJ1-4	ASSLGQGNEKLF
TRBV5-1	TRBJ1-2	ASSFLGEGYGYT
TRBV2	TRBJ2-1	ASSGSRGGYNEQF
TRBV30	TRBJ1-2	ACHRGMNYGYT
TRBV18	TRBJ2-3	ASSPDTDTQY
TRBV4-1	TRBJ2-3	ARGSAGGRRDTQY
TRBV27	TRBJ1-1	ASRGGTEAF
TRBV5-1	TRBJ2-1	ASSLGRNYNEQF
TRBV5-5	TRBJ2-7	ASSSEGGDSYEQY
TRBV18	TRBJ1-6	ASSPRQGDNSPLH
TRBV1	TRBJ2-3	TSSPSAGGTDTQY
TRBV7-2	TRBJ2-1	ASSPLVGVNNEQF
TRBV5-4	TRBJ2-5	ASSLGQGKVETQY
TRBV5-1	TRBJ2-7	ASSPGTGGAEQY